This T cell receptor beta chain was documented in a study of T cells in Graves' hyperthyroidism and ophthalmopathy. V dropped 4 bases and J dropped 5 bases, with 12 bases sitting between them. This CDR3 spans 14 amino acids. CDR1 and CDR2 (germline): SGHNT, YENEEA. An approximately 10 ml volume of fresh peripheral blood provided the PBMCs. TCR beta CDR3 region amplification was performed from RNA transcripts. In the first-round RT-PCR of the TCR CDR3, the HTBI primer set was used. TCRdb reprocessed the multiplex PCR reads with MiXCR, giving one entry per CDR3 protein. The table lists about 360,000 distinct CDR3 sequences, 13% of them singletons.

Sequences were obtained from blood. This chain uses TRBV11-3 with TRBJ2-1, with no clear D. The source of this sequence is a woman aged 18-29 years with Graves' hyperthyroidism. CDR3 region: CASSSRSVDNEQFF. The DNA for the CDR3 is TGTGCCAGCAGCTCCCGGTCTGTGGACAATGAGCAGTTCTTC.